This is a list of T cell receptor beta chains from one sample in a study of blood T cell repertoires in COVID-19. Sequencing was performed with immunoSEQ multiplex PCR; in TCRdb, only in-frame clones are kept and a portion is missing. The profile shows about 190,000 clones, roughly four fifths of them singletons. The sequencing sample was made of peripheral blood. Every receptor here comes from a man aged 25 to 40 with active or convalescent COVID-19. Both conserved end residues are part of each CDR3. Each record gives: clone size, J gene, V gene, D gene, CDR3 DNA, CDR3 protein. D genes are given only for firm matches. Size values are once, few and many counts, or a class for expanded clones, and some rows have none.

. TRBJ1-2 TRBV6-5 TRBD1 TGTGCCAGCGCGCCTGGACAGGTTCTTTATGGCTACACCTTC CASAPGQVLYGYTF
. TRBJ1-1 TRBV6-5 . TGTGCCAGCAGTTACTCGATACAGTACACTGAAGCTTTCTTT CASSYSIQYTEAFF
. TRBJ2-7 TRBV25-1 TRBD2 TGTGCCAGCAGTGAGGCTAGCGGGGCCTACGAGCAGTACTTC CASSEASGAYEQYF
once TRBJ1-5 TRBV28 . TGTGCCAGCTATTCCCCAGGGCAGGGAAAATACAATCAGCCCCAGCATTTT CASYSPGQGKYNQPQHF
. TRBJ2-1 TRBV7-9 TRBD2 TGTGCCAGCAGCTCTAGCGGCCTAGCGGGGCACGATGAGCAGTTCTTC CASSSSGLAGHDEQFF
. TRBJ2-1 TRBV12-3/TRBV12-4 . TGTGCCAGCAGTTTAGTCCGGGGATCTGAGCAGTTCTTC CASSLVRGSEQFF
once TRBJ1-2 TRBV28 TRBD1 TGTGCCAGCAGCCTAGGGACAGGGGCTAACTATGGCTACACCTTC CASSLGTGANYGYTF
. TRBJ2-3 TRBV20-1 TRBD2 TGCAGTGCCAGTAAAAAGAGCGGGGGAGGGAGGGTCACAGATACGCAGTATTTT CSASKKSGGGRVTDTQYF
. TRBJ2-7 TRBV3-1/TRBV3-2 . TGTGCCAGCAGCCAAGGCGCAGGGATCTGGGAGCAGTACTTC CASSQGAGIWEQYF
. TRBJ2-2 TRBV6-5 . TGTGCCAGCAGATTAGGGGTGGGGGAGCTGTTTTTT CASRLGVGELFF
. TRBJ1-1 TRBV19 . TGTGCCAGTAGCCGTCTGACAGGGAACACTGAAGCTTTCTTT CASSRLTGNTEAFF
. TRBJ2-2 TRBV5-1 . TGCGCCAGCAGCAGCATAAGCGGGGAGCTGTTTTTT CASSSISGELFF
. TRBJ2-7 TRBV5-4 . TGTGCCAGCAGCCCACCCGCCGGGGAGCAGTACTTC CASSPPAGEQYF
. TRBJ1-3 TRBV5-1 . TGCGCCAGCAGCTTGGGGGGGCTATCGGACACCATATATTTT CASSLGGLSDTIYF
. TRBJ2-2 TRBV4-2 TRBD2 TGTGCCACGGGGGGGCCTACGTCCGGGGAGCTGTTTTTT CATGGPTSGELFF
. TRBJ1-6 TRBV4-1 . TGCGCCAGCAGCCAAGACGGCGGCAGCCTATTTAATTCACCCCTCCACTTT CASSQDGGSLFNSPLHF
few TRBJ1-5 TRBV27 TRBD1 TGTGCCAGCAGTTCGTTACAGGGGGTGAGCAATCAGCCCCAGCATTTT CASSSLQGVSNQPQHF
. TRBJ1-4 TRBV5-1 . TGCGCCAGCAGCTTGGAGTCAGGGGTCGGGGAAAAACTGTTTTTT CASSLESGVGEKLFF
. TRBJ1-4 TRBV6-5 . TGTGCCAGCAGTTTAAGGGGCGCCGCAACTAATGAAAAACTGTTTTTT CASSLRGAATNEKLFF
. TRBJ1-3 TRBV7-2 TRBD1 TGTGCCAGCAGCGTCGACAGGGAGTCTGGAAACACCATATATTTT CASSVDRESGNTIYF
. TRBJ2-3 TRBV30 TRBD2 TGTGCCTCCCAAGGGAGGGGTAGAGGCACAGATACGCAGTATTTT CASQGRGRGTDTQYF
. TRBJ2-2 TRBV10-3 TRBD2 TGTGCCATCAGTGAGTCGTCGGGAGTAGCGGGGGGCTTTAACACCGGGGAGCTGTTTTTT CAISESSGVAGGFNTGELFF
. TRBJ2-7 TRBV7-9 TRBD1 TGTGCCAGCAGCTTAGATCAGGGGGCCGTCAACGAGCAGTACTTC CASSLDQGAVNEQYF
. TRBJ2-5 TRBV19 . TGTGCCAGTAGTATTGGCGGGGCAGAAGAGACCCAGTACTTC CASSIGGAEETQYF
. TRBJ1-2 TRBV19 . TGTGCCAGTCAGACAGGCCCCTATGGCTACACCTTC CASQTGPYGYTF
. TRBJ2-3 TRBV19 TRBD1 TGTGCCAGTAGTCCAGCGAAACAGGGGAAACGGACAGATACGCAGTATTTT CASSPAKQGKRTDTQYF
. TRBJ1-6 TRBV5-6 TRBD1 TGTGCCAGCAGCCGCTGGACAGGACCCAATTCACCCCTCCACTTT CASSRWTGPNSPLHF
few TRBJ1-2 TRBV10-3 TRBD1 TGTGCCATCAGTGCCCCGGGACAGGGCAACTATGGCTACACCTTC CAISAPGQGNYGYTF
few TRBJ2-1 TRBV10-2 TRBD2 TGCGCCAGCAGTGCGACTAGCGGGAGCGGTGAGCAGTTCTTC CASSATSGSGEQFF
. TRBJ1-1 TRBV6-2/TRBV6-3 . TGTGCCAGCAGTTACTCGAGGTCCAACACTGAAGCTTTCTTT CASSYSRSNTEAFF
. TRBJ2-2 TRBV5-6 TRBD1 TGTGCCAGCAGCTTGGTGGGACAGATTGGGACCGGGGAGCTGTTTTTT CASSLVGQIGTGELFF
. TRBJ1-2 TRBV28 TRBD1 TGTGCCAGCAGTTCCTCAGGGGGCGACTATGGCTACACCTTC CASSSSGGDYGYTF
once TRBJ1-3 TRBV18 TRBD1 TGTGCCAGCTCACCACTAACGGCGCGGGCAGGGGGATTTGGAAACACCATATATTTT CASSPLTARAGGFGNTIYF
. TRBJ2-3 TRBV18 TRBD2 TGTGCCAGCTCACCACGATCTTGGGGGAACGGGGGGGCCCCGGATACGCAGTATTTT CASSPRSWGNGGAPDTQYF
. TRBJ1-5 TRBV6-2/TRBV6-3 . TGTGCCAGCAGTTTTTTTGGCGGTAGCAATCAGCCCCAGCATTTT CASSFFGGSNQPQHF
. TRBJ1-5 TRBV7-6 . TGTGCCAGCAGACTCAATACAGGGATCGGCCAGCCCCAGCATTTT CASRLNTGIGQPQHF